The present TCR beta chain was sequenced within a study of blood T cell repertoires in COVID-19. Clones were sequenced by immunoSEQ multiplex PCR, and TCRdb holds only the in-frame ones, with some missing. Altogether over 200,000 clones are present, approximately 80% being singletons, with the ten largest covering 7.5% to 9%. The receptor's source is a woman older than 75 with COVID-19, enrolled during active disease. Sequenced sample: peripheral blood.

The CDR3 reads CASSYSAGAGTYEQYF. CDR3 sequence (DNA): TGTGCCAGCAGTTACTCCGCCGGGGCGGGAACCTACGAGCAGTACTTC. The chain carries TRBV6-5 and TRBJ2-7; TRBD2 might be the D (6 bases). Trimming stripped 0 bases from V and 2 bases from J, with 14 bases between. CDR3 length: 16 amino acids. Germline lookup yields CDR1 MNHEY and CDR2 SVGAGI.